This is a list of T cell receptor beta chains from one sample in a study of brain T cells in children with intractable seizures. Assay: immunoSEQ multiplex PCR; the TCRdb copy retains only in-frame clones and omits some. The table has 65,000 to 85,000 clones, roughly 91% seen once. The sample here was peripheral blood, taken at surgery. The receptor set was obtained from a boy in the first two years of life with tuberous sclerosis and intractable seizures. CDR3s include the opening cysteine and the closing phenylalanine or tryptophan. The order of the fields is clone size, D gene, J gene, V gene, CDR3 DNA, CDR3 protein. D genes are given only for firm matches. Part of the rows lack a size; the others show once, few, many or a class for expanded clones.

abundance: NA
d_gene: NA
j_gene: TRBJ1-3
v_gene: TRBV4-1
CDR3nt: TGCGCCAGCAGCCAGCTCTCTGGAAACACCATATATTTT
CDR3aa: CASSQLSGNTIYF

abundance: NA
d_gene: TRBD1
j_gene: TRBJ1-2
v_gene: TRBV12-3/TRBV12-4
CDR3nt: TGTGCCAGCAGTTACGACAGGGTATATGGCTACACCTTC
CDR3aa: CASSYDRVYGYTF

abundance: NA
d_gene: NA
j_gene: TRBJ2-1
v_gene: TRBV21-1
CDR3nt: TGTGCCAGCAGCCTCGGGTCCCTGGCGTTGCCATACAATGAGCAGTTCTTC
CDR3aa: CASSLGSLALPYNEQFF

abundance: NA
d_gene: NA
j_gene: TRBJ1-1
v_gene: TRBV24-1
CDR3nt: TGTGCCACCAGGGACAACACTGAAGCTTTCTTT
CDR3aa: CATRDNTEAFF

abundance: once
d_gene: TRBD2
j_gene: TRBJ2-2
v_gene: TRBV7-3
CDR3nt: TGTGCCAGCAGCTTACTAGCGGGAGGCACCGGGGAGCTGTTTTTT
CDR3aa: CASSLLAGGTGELFF

abundance: NA
d_gene: NA
j_gene: TRBJ2-7
v_gene: TRBV5-4
CDR3nt: TGTGCCAGCAGCTTCGCTGCTTCCTACGAGCAGTACTTC
CDR3aa: CASSFAASYEQYF

abundance: NA
d_gene: NA
j_gene: TRBJ2-7
v_gene: TRBV12-3/TRBV12-4
CDR3nt: TGTGCCAGCAGTTGGACAGAGATATACGAGCAGTACTTC
CDR3aa: CASSWTEIYEQYF

abundance: NA
d_gene: NA
j_gene: TRBJ1-5
v_gene: TRBV11-2
CDR3nt: TGTGCCAGCAGCCGGAGGACGGATAGCAATCAGCCCCAGCATTTT
CDR3aa: CASSRRTDSNQPQHF

abundance: NA
d_gene: NA
j_gene: TRBJ1-1
v_gene: TRBV4-1
CDR3nt: TGCGCCAGCAGCCAAGTCTTGCGCAAGGACACTGAAGCTTTCTTT
CDR3aa: CASSQVLRKDTEAFF

abundance: NA
d_gene: NA
j_gene: TRBJ2-6
v_gene: TRBV7-9
CDR3nt: TGTGCCAGCAGCTTAGCCCCCCTTGCCGGCTCTGGGGCCAACGTCCTGACTTTC
CDR3aa: CASSLAPLAGSGANVLTF

abundance: NA
d_gene: TRBD1
j_gene: TRBJ2-7
v_gene: TRBV12-3/TRBV12-4
CDR3nt: TGTGCCAGCGGAGACAGGGACTACGAGCAGTACTTC
CDR3aa: CASGDRDYEQYF

abundance: NA
d_gene: TRBD1
j_gene: TRBJ1-4
v_gene: TRBV2
CDR3nt: TGTGCCAGCAGTAGGGACAGGGGGAGTGAAAAACTGTTTTTT
CDR3aa: CASSRDRGSEKLFF

abundance: NA
d_gene: NA
j_gene: TRBJ2-3
v_gene: TRBV12-3/TRBV12-4
CDR3nt: TGTGCCAGCAGTCGGAGCCCAACGCAGTATTTT
CDR3aa: CASSRSPTQYF

abundance: NA
d_gene: NA
j_gene: TRBJ2-7
v_gene: TRBV6-1
CDR3nt: TGTGCCAGCAGTGAGGGCGGGACAAAGTCCTACGAGCAGTACTTC
CDR3aa: CASSEGGTKSYEQYF

abundance: NA
d_gene: NA
j_gene: TRBJ1-5
v_gene: TRBV12-5
CDR3nt: TGTGCTAGTGGCGCCGGGGGCCCCAATCAGCCCCAGCATTTT
CDR3aa: CASGAGGPNQPQHF

abundance: NA
d_gene: TRBD2
j_gene: TRBJ2-1
v_gene: TRBV11-3
CDR3nt: TGTGCCAGCAGCTCGGGACTAGCGGGCCCTTCCACCTACAATGAGCAGTTCTTC
CDR3aa: CASSSGLAGPSTYNEQFF

abundance: few
d_gene: TRBD1
j_gene: TRBJ1-4
v_gene: TRBV5-4
CDR3nt: TGTGCCAGCAGCTTGGACAGGGGCGGGGAAAAACTGTTTTTT
CDR3aa: CASSLDRGGEKLFF

abundance: NA
d_gene: NA
j_gene: TRBJ2-3
v_gene: TRBV12-3/TRBV12-4
CDR3nt: TGTGCCAGCAGCGTTGGGTTGGAGGATACGCAGTATTTT
CDR3aa: CASSVGLEDTQYF

abundance: NA
d_gene: NA
j_gene: TRBJ1-2
v_gene: TRBV5-1
CDR3nt: TGCGCCAGCAGCTCCGGGACGCTCCCATTCCTCTATGGCTACACCTTC
CDR3aa: CASSSGTLPFLYGYTF

abundance: NA
d_gene: TRBD2
j_gene: TRBJ2-5
v_gene: TRBV6-5
CDR3nt: TGTGCCAGTACAGCGGGGCGGGAAGAGACCCAGTACTTC
CDR3aa: CASTAGREETQYF

abundance: NA
d_gene: NA
j_gene: TRBJ2-5
v_gene: TRBV3-1/TRBV3-2
CDR3nt: TGTGCCAGCAGCCGGGACTTGGGGGAGACCCAGTACTTC
CDR3aa: CASSRDLGETQYF

abundance: once
d_gene: NA
j_gene: TRBJ1-2
v_gene: TRBV30
CDR3nt: TGTGCCTGGGAGGGAGGGGCCAGAACTAACTATGGCTACACCTTC
CDR3aa: CAWEGGARTNYGYTF

abundance: NA
d_gene: TRBD1
j_gene: TRBJ2-3
v_gene: TRBV9
CDR3nt: TGTGCCAGCAGCTTTACAGGGGGGCCGGACACAGATACGCAGTATTTT
CDR3aa: CASSFTGGPDTDTQYF

abundance: NA
d_gene: NA
j_gene: TRBJ1-5
v_gene: TRBV28
CDR3nt: TGTGCCAGCAGTGAAAGGGGCCCATTCCTTCGGGCTAGCAATCAGCCCCAGCATTTT
CDR3aa: CASSERGPFLRASNQPQHF

abundance: NA
d_gene: NA
j_gene: TRBJ1-6
v_gene: TRBV25-1
CDR3nt: TGTGCCAGCAGTGAATTATGGGGAGTAAATTCACCCCTCCACTTT
CDR3aa: CASSELWGVNSPLHF

abundance: NA
d_gene: NA
j_gene: TRBJ1-6
v_gene: TRBV30
CDR3nt: TGTGCCTGGAGTGTGGGTGCCGGGGATTCACCCCTCCACTTT
CDR3aa: CAWSVGAGDSPLHF

abundance: NA
d_gene: NA
j_gene: TRBJ2-3
v_gene: TRBV19
CDR3nt: TGTGCCAGTCTTCCCACTATACAAGAACGGTATTTT
CDR3aa: CASLPTIQERYF

abundance: NA
d_gene: NA
j_gene: TRBJ1-4
v_gene: TRBV13
CDR3nt: TGTGCCAGCAGCTGTTCGGGCCCCACTAATGAAAAACTGTTTTTT
CDR3aa: CASSCSGPTNEKLFF

abundance: NA
d_gene: NA
j_gene: TRBJ2-3
v_gene: TRBV20-1
CDR3nt: TGCAGTGCTAGAGTACCAGATACGCAGTATTTT
CDR3aa: CSARVPDTQYF

abundance: NA
d_gene: NA
j_gene: TRBJ2-7
v_gene: TRBV7-9
CDR3nt: TGTGCCAGCAGCTCGCGGACAGCCTACGAGCAGTACTTC
CDR3aa: CASSSRTAYEQYF

abundance: NA
d_gene: NA
j_gene: TRBJ2-7
v_gene: TRBV27
CDR3nt: TGTGCCAGCAGTTTCAACCGGGCCAACGAGCAGTACTTC
CDR3aa: CASSFNRANEQYF

abundance: NA
d_gene: NA
j_gene: TRBJ1-5
v_gene: TRBV24-1
CDR3nt: TGTGCCACCAGTGACCAAGGGAGTATTAAGCCCCAGCATTTT
CDR3aa: CATSDQGSIKPQHF

abundance: NA
d_gene: NA
j_gene: TRBJ1-2
v_gene: TRBV30
CDR3nt: TGTGCCTGGAGCGGGGGCTATGGCTACACCTTC
CDR3aa: CAWSGGYGYTF

abundance: NA
d_gene: NA
j_gene: TRBJ1-5
v_gene: TRBV5-6
CDR3nt: TGTGCCAGCAGCTTAGCGCCTCGGGGTCAGCCCCAGCATTTT
CDR3aa: CASSLAPRGQPQHF

abundance: NA
d_gene: NA
j_gene: TRBJ2-1
v_gene: TRBV28
CDR3nt: TGTGCCAGTCTTTTCCGTCCTTCCTTTGAGCAGTTCTTC
CDR3aa: CASLFRPSFEQFF

abundance: NA
d_gene: NA
j_gene: TRBJ1-2
v_gene: TRBV5-1
CDR3nt: TGCGCCAGTTCCCTCGACAGGACTAACTATGGCTACACCTTC
CDR3aa: CASSLDRTNYGYTF

abundance: few
d_gene: NA
j_gene: TRBJ1-2
v_gene: TRBV6-5
CDR3nt: TGTGCCAGCAGTTACGATTTCGGGTATGGCTACACCTTC
CDR3aa: CASSYDFGYGYTF

abundance: NA
d_gene: NA
j_gene: TRBJ2-1
v_gene: TRBV7-2
CDR3nt: TGTGCCAGCAGCTCCAACCCCAGGCACAATGAGCAGTTCTTC
CDR3aa: CASSSNPRHNEQFF

abundance: NA
d_gene: NA
j_gene: TRBJ2-5
v_gene: TRBV28
CDR3nt: TGTGCCAGCAGTTTATTATTACCTACGGGGGAGACCCAGTACTTC
CDR3aa: CASSLLLPTGETQYF

abundance: NA
d_gene: NA
j_gene: TRBJ1-6
v_gene: TRBV6-6
CDR3nt: TGTGCCAGCAGTTACTCTACTAATTCACCCCTCCACTTT
CDR3aa: CASSYSTNSPLHF

abundance: NA
d_gene: TRBD1
j_gene: TRBJ2-7
v_gene: TRBV11-3
CDR3nt: TGTGCCAGCAGAGCTTCCGGGACAGGGAAGGACGAGCAGTACTTC
CDR3aa: CASRASGTGKDEQYF

abundance: NA
d_gene: NA
j_gene: TRBJ1-1
v_gene: TRBV4-1
CDR3nt: TGCGCCAGCAGCCATTCGGCCCCTGGGGACACTGAAGCTTTCTTT
CDR3aa: CASSHSAPGDTEAFF

abundance: NA
d_gene: NA
j_gene: TRBJ1-5
v_gene: TRBV6-5
CDR3nt: TGTGCCAGCAGCAGGCCAGGCGGCAATCAGCCCCAGCATTTT
CDR3aa: CASSRPGGNQPQHF

abundance: NA
d_gene: NA
j_gene: TRBJ2-3
v_gene: TRBV7-9
CDR3nt: TGTGCCAGCAGCTTAGTGCAGAGCACAGATACGCAGTATTTT
CDR3aa: CASSLVQSTDTQYF

abundance: NA
d_gene: NA
j_gene: TRBJ1-1
v_gene: TRBV11-3
CDR3nt: TGTGCGAGCTCCAGTAGGAGGGGACCTGAAGCTTTCTTT
CDR3aa: CASSSRRGPEAFF

abundance: NA
d_gene: TRBD1
j_gene: TRBJ2-7
v_gene: TRBV18
CDR3nt: TGTGCCAGCTCACCAGCACCGGGACAGACACCTAGTGTGCAGTACTTC
CDR3aa: CASSPAPGQTPSVQYF

abundance: once
d_gene: NA
j_gene: TRBJ2-2
v_gene: TRBV24-1
CDR3nt: TGTGCCACCAGTGAGGTGGACGTCAACACCGGGGAGCTGTTTTTT
CDR3aa: CATSEVDVNTGELFF

abundance: NA
d_gene: TRBD2
j_gene: TRBJ2-3
v_gene: TRBV14
CDR3nt: TGTGCCAGCAGCCAAGCTAGGACTAGCGGGAGCACAGATACGCAGTATTTT
CDR3aa: CASSQARTSGSTDTQYF

abundance: NA
d_gene: TRBD2
j_gene: TRBJ2-1
v_gene: TRBV5-1
CDR3nt: TGCGCCAGCAGCCCACTGACTAGCGGGGTGAACAATGAGCAGTTCTTC
CDR3aa: CASSPLTSGVNNEQFF

abundance: NA
d_gene: TRBD1
j_gene: TRBJ1-2
v_gene: TRBV12-3/TRBV12-4
CDR3nt: TGTGCCAGCACCTTGACAGGGGGCTATGGCTACACCTTC
CDR3aa: CASTLTGGYGYTF

abundance: NA
d_gene: TRBD1
j_gene: TRBJ1-2
v_gene: TRBV19
CDR3nt: TGTGCCAGTAGTAGGGACAGTGCTCCTAGAGGCTACACCTTC
CDR3aa: CASSRDSAPRGYTF

abundance: NA
d_gene: TRBD1
j_gene: TRBJ2-7
v_gene: TRBV6-5
CDR3nt: TGTGCCAGCAGTTACTCGACAGGGTCAGACTACGAGCAGTACTTC
CDR3aa: CASSYSTGSDYEQYF